The 12 T cell receptor beta chains given below trace back to one sample, sequenced in a study of blood T cell repertoires in COVID-19. Here immunoSEQ multiplex PCR was the method, and the copy in TCRdb shows in-frame clones only, minus some. Found here are 250,000 to 350,000 clones, 88% of them singletons; the top ten hold 0.75% to 1%. Specimen: PBMCs or T cells enriched from blood (not recorded which). Every receptor here comes from a woman in her 30s who had recovered from COVID-19.

The V gene is TRBV6-6, the J gene TRBJ1-6, with D maybe TRBD1 (6 bases). CDR1 is MNHNY, CDR2 SVGAGI, per germline (reference sequence). This CDR3 spans 14 amino acids. The V and J ends lost 4 bases and 7 bases respectively, with 11 bases between them. CDR3 amino acids: CASSSGELNSPLHF. CDR3 nucleotides: TGTGCCAGCAGTTCAGGGGAACTCAATTCACCCCTCCACTTT.

V usage is TRBV4-3 and J usage is TRBJ2-7; 12 bases map to TRBD1. The CDR3 has 15 residues. The germline gives CDR1 LGHNA, CDR2 YSLEER. V lost 3 bases and J lost 1; bases outside the gene matches: 1. The CDR3 region has the DNA TGCGCCAGCAGCCAGGGACAGGGGGCTTCCTACGAGCAGTACTTC. Its translation is CASSQGQGASYEQYF.

This chain connects TRBV6-5 to TRBJ2-6, with D uncertain. V gave up 2 bases and J gave up 2 bases, with 7 bases separating them. Germline V gives CDR1 MNHEY, CDR2 SVGAGI. The CDR3 spans 15 residues. The CDR3 coding sequence is TGTGCCAGCAGTTACAGGCGGCCTGGGGCCAACGTCCTGACTTTC. It yields the protein CASSYRRPGANVLTF.

The chain recombines TRBV14 with TRBJ1-2; 8 nucleotides match TRBD1. CDR3 length: 14 amino acids. Trimming took 2 bases from V and 5 from J; bases not matched to a gene: 4. Looked up from germline, CDR1 is SGHDN and CDR2 is FVKESK. The DNA for the CDR3 is TGTGCCAGCAGCCAACAGGGGGCGAGGTATGGCTACACCTTC. Protein: CASSQQGARYGYTF.

This chain links TRBV10-2 with TRBJ1-1, with D possibly matching TRBD1 (5 bases). Per the germline V gene, CDR1 is WSHSY and CDR2 is SAAADI. This CDR3 is 16 amino acids long. V lost 4 bases to trimming and J lost 8 bases, with 23 bases between them. CDR3 amino acids: CASSGRWRQSGMEAFF. In DNA, the CDR3 is TGCGCCAGCAGTGGCCGCTGGCGACAGTCGGGTATGGAAGCTTTCTTT.

The rearrangement links TRBV2 to TRBJ1-6; TRBD1 matches at 7 bases. CDR1 SNHLY and CDR2 FYNNEI come from the germline V gene. Trimming cost V 8 bases and J 8 bases; bases outside gene matches: 9. There are 14 residues in the CDR3. The CDR3, as DNA: TGTGCCAGCGACCAGGGGGATAAGGATTCACCCCTCCACTTT. As protein: CASDQGDKDSPLHF.

The chain combines TRBV28 with TRBJ1-2, with D possibly matching TRBD1 (5 bases). This CDR3 has 14 residues. CDR1 MDHEN and CDR2 SYDVKM come from the germline V gene. Trimming stripped 2 bases from V and 8 bases from J, with 15 bases between. CDR3 protein: CASSLRGAVGGYTF. The CDR3 DNA reads TGTGCCAGCAGTTTAAGGGGCGCGGTAGGAGGCTACACCTTC.

This clone occurred once. The V call is TRBV24-1, the J call TRBJ1-1, with a possible D match to TRBD1 (5 bases). CDR1 and CDR2 (germline): KGHDR, SFDVKD. The CDR3 consists of 17 residues. V lost 4 bases to trimming and J lost 2 bases, with 19 bases between them. The CDR3 DNA follows: TGTGCCACCAGTGAAGGTACAGGATCTCCCCGAAACACTGAAGCTTTCTTT. Translation: CATSEGTGSPRNTEAFF.

This sequence joins TRBV19 and TRBJ2-1; a possible D gene is TRBD2 (5 bases). Trimming cost V 3 bases and J 2 bases, with 5 bases left between them. CDR3 size: 13 residues. Germline-derived CDR1 and CDR2 are LNHDA and SQIVND (reference sequence). CDR3 amino acids: CASSMRAYNEQFF. The DNA of the CDR3 is TGTGCCAGTAGTATGAGGGCCTACAATGAGCAGTTCTTC.

The chain uses TRBV21-1 and TRBJ2-6; the D call TRBD2 from the table was never checked on the DNA. TRBV21-1 is listed as a pseudogene. CDR3 length: 19 residues. CDR3 nucleotides: TGTGCCAGCAGCAAGATGGGGGGGCCAGACCCTCGACCGGCCAACGTCCTGACTTTC. Its protein is CASSKMGGPDPRPANVLTF.

This chain links TRBV5-5 with TRBJ1-2, with 8 bases fitting TRBD1. The CDR3 runs 14 residues. V shed 4 bases and J 0 bases; nucleotides not matched to a gene: 2. The V gene's germline CDR1 is SGHKS and CDR2 YYEKEE (reference sequence). This CDR3 reads CASSMDRANYGYTF. Here the CDR3 DNA reads TGTGCCAGCAGCATGGACAGGGCTAACTATGGCTACACCTTC.

The genes are TRBV27 and TRBJ2-1; 8 bases match TRBD2. Germline values: CDR1 MNHEY, CDR2 SMNVEV (reference sequence). V gave up 2 bases and J gave up 7 bases; unmatched junction bases: 7. CDR3 length: 15 residues. Here the CDR3 reads CASSLPGLGRNEQFF. In nucleotides, the CDR3 is TGTGCCAGCAGTTTACCGGGACTAGGTAGGAATGAGCAGTTCTTC.